Below, one TCR beta chain is given with its context. These data originate in a study of CD8 T cells in Susac syndrome. The T cells that were sequenced for TCR beta were CD8+ and CD4+ cells from blood. The controls were healthy donors who were matched for age and sex. Reverse transcription of roughly 0.5 to 1 ug RNA was carried out with random hexamers. TCRdb processed the immunoSEQ multiplex PCR reads anew with MiXCR; each CDR3 protein has one entry. The repertoire has about 210,000 distinct CDR3 sequences, approximately 93% of them found once; the top ten carry 0.095% to 0.12%. In germline, CDR1 is SGHTA, CDR2 FQGNSA. Trimming took off 1 base at V and 0 bases at J, with 9 bases between the two ends. The CDR3 consists of 15 residues.

The receptor was derived from a human donor in good health. The V gene is TRBV7-2, the J gene TRBJ1-1; no firm D call. Material: CD4+ T cells from PBMCs. The CDR3 DNA reads as TGTGCCAGCAGCTTAGGACCGAGCATGAACACTGAAGCTTTCTTT. Its protein product is CASSLGPSMNTEAFF. Drawing the rest from reference TRBV7-2 and TRBJ1-1, the complete variable domain is GAGVSQSPSNKVTEKGKDVELRCDPISGHTALYWYRQSLGQGLEFLIYFQGNSAPDKSGLPSDRFSAERTGGSVSTLTIQRTQQEDSAVYLCASSLGPSMNTEAFFGQGTRLTVV.